This is a list of T cell receptor beta chains from one sample in a study of prognosis after radiotherapy for stage I lung cancer. TCRdb re-called the multiplex PCR reads with MiXCR, one entry per CDR3 protein. The sample lists around 30,000 distinct CDR3 sequences, 25% to 40% occurring once. The sequencing here drew on PBMCs, taken before or after stereotactic body radiation therapy (not recorded which). Receptor source: a donor at least 50 years old with non-small cell lung cancer. Each CDR3 is given with its conserved first and last residue. Fields, in order: D gene, J gene, V gene, clone size, CDR3 protein, CDR3 DNA. The D gene is left open where the match is weak. Rows give clone size only sometimes, using once, few, many, or a class for an expanded clone.

NA TRBJ1-1 TRBV18 NA CASSDDRNTEAFF TGTGCCAGCTCAGACGACAGGAACACTGAAGCTTTCTTT
NA TRBJ1-5 TRBV7-9 NA CASSSDVLINQPQHF TGTGCCAGCAGCTCGGACGTCCTTATCAATCAGCCCCAGCATTTT
NA TRBJ2-5 TRBV5-4 NA CASSWAPGEAQYF TGTGCCAGCTCCTGGGCCCCCGGTGAGGCCCAGTACTTC
TRBD1 TRBJ2-7 TRBV20-1 NA CSSRGAGTVAYEQYF TGCAGTTCCCGAGGGGCCGGGACAGTGGCCTACGAGCAGTACTTC
TRBD2 TRBJ2-1 TRBV11-3 NA CASSLRGGLGNEQFF TGTGCCAGCAGCTTACGGGGGGGACTCGGCAATGAGCAGTTCTTC
TRBD1 TRBJ2-7 TRBV20-1 NA CSARGAGTGDYEQYF TGCAGTGCACGAGGGGCCGGGACAGGGGACTACGAGCAGTACTTC
NA TRBJ2-3 TRBV20-1 many CSAQGFGSTDTQYF TGCAGTGCCCAGGGTTTCGGTAGCACAGATACGCAGTATTTT
NA TRBJ1-4 TRBV28 many CASSSFEKLFF TGTGCCAGCAGTTCCTTCGAAAAACTGTTTTTT
NA TRBJ2-2 TRBV5-5 many CASSLVVYTGELFF TGTGCCAGCAGCTTGGTGGTCTACACCGGGGAGCTGTTTTTT
NA TRBJ1-2 TRBV3-1 many CASSQVRDYGYTF TGTGCCAGCAGCCAAGTTAGGGACTATGGCTACACCTTC
NA TRBJ1-3 TRBV4-3 many CASSQVLGRRKHGNTIYF TGCGCCAGCAGCCAAGTACTGGGACGGCGGAAACACGGAAACACCATATATTTT
NA TRBJ2-7 TRBV6-1 many CASSRDTEQYF TGTGCCAGCAGTCGGGACACCGAGCAGTACTTC
NA TRBJ1-2 TRBV19 many CASSMFNYGYTF TGTGCCAGTAGTATGTTCAACTATGGCTACACCTTC
NA TRBJ2-5 TRBV7-2 many CASSLSHPGTGQETQYF TGTGCCAGCAGCTTATCCCACCCTGGGACGGGGCAAGAGACCCAGTACTTC
NA TRBJ1-2 TRBV6-1 NA CASIPGQRYVYTF TGTGCCAGCATACCCGGACAGCGCTATGTCTACACCTTC
TRBD1 TRBJ1-2 TRBV19 many CASRGDSHYGYTF TGTGCCAGTAGAGGGGACAGTCACTATGGCTACACCTTC